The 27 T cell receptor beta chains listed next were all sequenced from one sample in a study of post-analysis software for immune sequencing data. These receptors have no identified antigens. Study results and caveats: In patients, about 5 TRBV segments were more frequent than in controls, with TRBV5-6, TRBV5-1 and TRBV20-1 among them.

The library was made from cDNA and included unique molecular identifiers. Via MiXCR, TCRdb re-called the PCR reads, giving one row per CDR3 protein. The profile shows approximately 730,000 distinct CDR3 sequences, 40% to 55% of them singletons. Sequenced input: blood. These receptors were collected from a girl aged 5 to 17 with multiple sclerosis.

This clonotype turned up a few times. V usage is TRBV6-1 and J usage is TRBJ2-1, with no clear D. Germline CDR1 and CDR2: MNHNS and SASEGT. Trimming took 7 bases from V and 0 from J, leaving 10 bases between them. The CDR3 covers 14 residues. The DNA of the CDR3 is TGTGCCAGCATTGGACCAAGCTCCTACAATGAGCAGTTCTTC. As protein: CASIGPSSYNEQFF.

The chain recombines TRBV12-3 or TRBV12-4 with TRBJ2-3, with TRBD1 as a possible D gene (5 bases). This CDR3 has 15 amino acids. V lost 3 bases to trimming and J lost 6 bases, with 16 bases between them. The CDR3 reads CASSFRTTPGDTQYF. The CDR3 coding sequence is TGTGCCAGCAGTTTTAGGACAACTCCCGGGGATACGCAGTATTTT.

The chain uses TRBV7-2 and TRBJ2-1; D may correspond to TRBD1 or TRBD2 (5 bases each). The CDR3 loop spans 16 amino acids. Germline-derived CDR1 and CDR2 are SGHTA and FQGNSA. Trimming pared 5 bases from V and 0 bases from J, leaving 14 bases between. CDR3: CASSPWGGGSYNEQFF. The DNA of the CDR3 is TGTGCCAGCAGCCCGTGGGGCGGAGGCTCCTACAATGAGCAGTTCTTC.

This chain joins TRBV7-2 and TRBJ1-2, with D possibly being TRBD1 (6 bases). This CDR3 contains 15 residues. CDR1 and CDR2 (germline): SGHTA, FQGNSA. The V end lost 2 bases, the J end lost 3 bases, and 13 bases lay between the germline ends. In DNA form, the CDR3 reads TGTGCCAGCAGCTTACTTGGGGGGGGCGACTATGGCTACACCTTC. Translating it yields CASSLLGGGDYGYTF.

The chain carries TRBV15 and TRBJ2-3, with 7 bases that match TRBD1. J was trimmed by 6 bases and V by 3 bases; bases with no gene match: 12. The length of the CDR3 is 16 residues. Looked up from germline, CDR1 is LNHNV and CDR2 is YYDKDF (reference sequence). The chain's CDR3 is CATSSLTGLGRDTQYF. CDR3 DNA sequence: TGTGCCACCAGCAGTCTGACAGGGTTAGGAAGGGATACGCAGTATTTT.

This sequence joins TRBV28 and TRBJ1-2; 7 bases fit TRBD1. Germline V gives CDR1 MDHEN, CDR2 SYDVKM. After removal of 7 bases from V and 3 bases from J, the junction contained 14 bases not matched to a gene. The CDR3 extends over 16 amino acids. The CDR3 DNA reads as TGTGCCAGCAAACCCAGCAGGGGGGCGCCTGACTATGGCTACACCTTC. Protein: CASKPSRGAPDYGYTF.

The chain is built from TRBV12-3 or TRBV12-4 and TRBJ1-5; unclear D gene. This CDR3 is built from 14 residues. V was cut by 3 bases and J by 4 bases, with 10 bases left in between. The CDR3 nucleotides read TGTGCCAGCAGTTTGGGCCAGCCAAATCAGCCCCAGCATTTT. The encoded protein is CASSLGQPNQPQHF.

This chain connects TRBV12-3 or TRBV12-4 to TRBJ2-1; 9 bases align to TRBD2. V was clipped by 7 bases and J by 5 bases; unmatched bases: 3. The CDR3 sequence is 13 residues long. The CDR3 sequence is CASKLAGHNEQFF. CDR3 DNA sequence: TGTGCCAGCAAACTAGCGGGTCACAATGAGCAGTTCTTC.

The DNA for the CDR3 is TGTGCCAGCAGCCTTCAGGGGGTTCTAAACGAGCAGTACTTC. Protein: CASSLQGVLNEQYF. This chain links TRBV11-2 with TRBJ2-5, with TRBD1 matching over 7 bases. The J call is doubtful: the DNA matches TRBJ2-7 better. Germline V CDR1 and CDR2: SGHAT, FQNNGV. The CDR3 runs 14 residues.

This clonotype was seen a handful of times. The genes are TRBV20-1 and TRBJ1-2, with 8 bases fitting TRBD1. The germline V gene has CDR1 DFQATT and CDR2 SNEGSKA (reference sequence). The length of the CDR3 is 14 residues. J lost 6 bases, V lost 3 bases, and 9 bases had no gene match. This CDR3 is CSASPQGAWNGYTF. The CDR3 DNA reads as TGCAGTGCTAGTCCCCAGGGGGCGTGGAATGGCTACACCTTC.

CDR3 amino acids: CSVEGGGIYGYTF. The CDR3 coding sequence is TGCAGCGTTGAAGGTGGGGGTATATATGGCTACACCTTC. V is TRBV29-1 and J is TRBJ1-2; D perhaps matches TRBD1 (5 bases). Trimming pared 1 base from V and 5 bases from J, leaving 11 bases between. This CDR3 spans 13 amino acids. CDR1 and CDR2 from the germline V gene are SQVTM and ANQGSEA.

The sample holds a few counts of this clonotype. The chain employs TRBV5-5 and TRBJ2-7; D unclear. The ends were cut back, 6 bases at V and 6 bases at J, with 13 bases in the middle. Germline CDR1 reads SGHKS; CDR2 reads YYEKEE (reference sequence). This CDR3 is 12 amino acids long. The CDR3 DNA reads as TGTGCCAGCACCTCGGGCCAGCTCGAGCAGTACTTC. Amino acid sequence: CASTSGQLEQYF.

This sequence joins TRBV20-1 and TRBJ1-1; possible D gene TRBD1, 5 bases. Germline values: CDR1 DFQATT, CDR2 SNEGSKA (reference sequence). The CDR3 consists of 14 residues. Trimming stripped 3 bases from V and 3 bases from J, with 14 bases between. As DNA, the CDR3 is TGCAGTGCTAGGGGGCTGGTGGGCGACACTGAAGCTTTCTTT. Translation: CSARGLVGDTEAFF.

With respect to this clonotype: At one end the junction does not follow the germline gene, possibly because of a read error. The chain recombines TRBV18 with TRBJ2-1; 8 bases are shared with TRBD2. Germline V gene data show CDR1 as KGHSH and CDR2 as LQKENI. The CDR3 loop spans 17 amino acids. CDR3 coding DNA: TGTGCCAGCCCACCACCCATCCGGGAGGGCTCCTACAATGAGCAGTTCTTC. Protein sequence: CASPPPIREGSYNEQFF.

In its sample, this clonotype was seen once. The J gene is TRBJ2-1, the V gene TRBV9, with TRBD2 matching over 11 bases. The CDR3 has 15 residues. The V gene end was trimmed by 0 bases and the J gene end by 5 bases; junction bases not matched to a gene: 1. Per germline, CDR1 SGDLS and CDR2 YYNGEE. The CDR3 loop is CASSVELAGDNEQFF. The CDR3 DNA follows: TGTGCCAGCAGCGTAGAACTAGCGGGGGACAATGAGCAGTTCTTC. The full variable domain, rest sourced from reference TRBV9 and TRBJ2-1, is DSGVTQTPKHLITATGQRVTLRCSPRSGDLSVYWYQQSLDQGLQFLIQYYNGEERAKGNILERFSAQQFPDLHSELNLSSLELGDSALYFCASSVELAGDNEQFFGPGTRLTVL.

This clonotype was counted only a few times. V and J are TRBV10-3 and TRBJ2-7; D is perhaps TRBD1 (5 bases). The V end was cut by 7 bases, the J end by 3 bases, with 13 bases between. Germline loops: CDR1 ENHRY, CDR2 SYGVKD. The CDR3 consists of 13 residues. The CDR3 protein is CAIIQEGRYEQYF. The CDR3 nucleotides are TGTGCCATCATACAGGAAGGGCGCTACGAGCAGTACTTC.

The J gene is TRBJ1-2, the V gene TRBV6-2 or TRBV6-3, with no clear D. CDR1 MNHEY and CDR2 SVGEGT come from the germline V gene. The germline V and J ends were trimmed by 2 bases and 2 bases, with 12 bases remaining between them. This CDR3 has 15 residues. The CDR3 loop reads CASSYPREKNYGYTF. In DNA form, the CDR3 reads TGTGCCAGCAGTTACCCGAGGGAAAAAAACTATGGCTACACCTTC.

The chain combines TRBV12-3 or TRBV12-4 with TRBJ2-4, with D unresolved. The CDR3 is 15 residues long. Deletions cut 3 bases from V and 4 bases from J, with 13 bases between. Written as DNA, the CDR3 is TGTGCCAGCAGTTTGTTGACTTCCGGAAAAAACATTCAGTACTTC. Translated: CASSLLTSGKNIQYF.

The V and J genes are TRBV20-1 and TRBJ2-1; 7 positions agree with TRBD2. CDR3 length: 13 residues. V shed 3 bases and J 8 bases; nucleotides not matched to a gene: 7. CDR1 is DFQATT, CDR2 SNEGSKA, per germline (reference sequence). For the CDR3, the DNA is TGCAGTGCTAGTAAAGGGAGGGCCCATGAGCAGTTCTTC. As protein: CSASKGRAHEQFF.

The CDR3, as DNA: TGTGCCAGCGCCACAAATCAGGGCGACGAGCAGTACTTC. It encodes CASATNQGDEQYF. V is TRBV12-3 or TRBV12-4 and J is TRBJ2-7; D is possibly TRBD1 (5 bases). The CDR3 spans 13 residues. With 8 bases removed from V and 5 bases from J, the gap between germline ends came to 16 bases.

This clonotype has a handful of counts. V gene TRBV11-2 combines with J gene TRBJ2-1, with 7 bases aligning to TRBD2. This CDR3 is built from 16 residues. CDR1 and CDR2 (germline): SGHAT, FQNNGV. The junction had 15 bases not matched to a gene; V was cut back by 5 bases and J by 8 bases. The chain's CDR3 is CASSAPWGGSPDEQFF. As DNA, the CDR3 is TGTGCCAGCAGCGCTCCCTGGGGCGGGAGTCCCGATGAGCAGTTCTTC.

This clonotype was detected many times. The CDR3 bases are TGTGCCAGCAGTCCCGGGACTAGCGGGAGAGAGACCCAGTACTTC. Residues: CASSPGTSGRETQYF. V and J are TRBV12-3 or TRBV12-4 and TRBJ2-5; 14 nucleotides align to TRBD2. Germline trimming cut 5 bases from V and 4 bases from J; bases unmatched to any gene: 3. The CDR3 runs to 15 residues.

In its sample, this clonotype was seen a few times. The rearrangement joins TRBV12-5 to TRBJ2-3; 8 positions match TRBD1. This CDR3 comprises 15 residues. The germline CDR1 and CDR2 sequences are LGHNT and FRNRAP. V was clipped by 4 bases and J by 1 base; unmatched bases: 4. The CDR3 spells CASGWTGFGTDTQYF. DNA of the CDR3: TGTGCTAGTGGTTGGACAGGGTTCGGCACAGATACGCAGTATTTT.

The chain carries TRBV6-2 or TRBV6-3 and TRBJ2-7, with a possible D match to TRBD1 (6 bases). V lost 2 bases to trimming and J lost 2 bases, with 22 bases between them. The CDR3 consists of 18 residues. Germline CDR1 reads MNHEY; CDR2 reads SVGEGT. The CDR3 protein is CASSYPLKNREPTYEQYF. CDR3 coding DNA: TGTGCCAGCAGTTACCCTCTGAAAAACAGGGAACCAACCTACGAGCAGTACTTC.

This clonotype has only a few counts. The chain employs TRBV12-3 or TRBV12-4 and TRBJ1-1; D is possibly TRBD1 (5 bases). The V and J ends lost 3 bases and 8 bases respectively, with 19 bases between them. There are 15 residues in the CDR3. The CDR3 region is CASSLFGGSDSEAFF. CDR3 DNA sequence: TGTGCCAGCAGTTTGTTTGGGGGTTCCGACAGCGAAGCTTTCTTT.

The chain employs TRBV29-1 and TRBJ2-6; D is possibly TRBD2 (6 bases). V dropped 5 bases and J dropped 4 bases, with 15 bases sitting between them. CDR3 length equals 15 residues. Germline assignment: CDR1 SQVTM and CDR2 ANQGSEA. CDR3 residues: CSVSEGLLGANVLTF. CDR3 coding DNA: TGCAGCGTTAGTGAAGGACTACTAGGGGCCAACGTCCTGACTTTC.

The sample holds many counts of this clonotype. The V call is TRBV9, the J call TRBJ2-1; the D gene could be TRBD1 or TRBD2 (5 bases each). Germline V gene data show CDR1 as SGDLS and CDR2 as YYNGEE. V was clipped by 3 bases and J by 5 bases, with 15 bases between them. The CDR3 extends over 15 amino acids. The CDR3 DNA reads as TGTGCCAGCAGCGCGAGGGACGGTTTACACAATGAGCAGTTCTTC. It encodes CASSARDGLHNEQFF.